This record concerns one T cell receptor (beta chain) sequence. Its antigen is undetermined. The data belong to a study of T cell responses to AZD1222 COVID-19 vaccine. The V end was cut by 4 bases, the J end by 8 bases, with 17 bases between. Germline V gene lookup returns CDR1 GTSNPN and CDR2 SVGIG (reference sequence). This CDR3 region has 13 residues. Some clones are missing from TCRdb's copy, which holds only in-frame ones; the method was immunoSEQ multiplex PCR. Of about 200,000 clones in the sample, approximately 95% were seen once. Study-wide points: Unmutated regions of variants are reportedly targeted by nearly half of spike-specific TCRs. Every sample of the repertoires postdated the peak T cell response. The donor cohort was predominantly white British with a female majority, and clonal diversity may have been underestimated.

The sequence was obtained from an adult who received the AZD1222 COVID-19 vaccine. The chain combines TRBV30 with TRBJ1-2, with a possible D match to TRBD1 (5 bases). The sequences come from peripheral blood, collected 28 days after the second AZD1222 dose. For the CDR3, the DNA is TGTGCCTGGATGACCCGGGGGTATAGGGGCTACACCTTC. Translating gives CAWMTRGYRGYTF.